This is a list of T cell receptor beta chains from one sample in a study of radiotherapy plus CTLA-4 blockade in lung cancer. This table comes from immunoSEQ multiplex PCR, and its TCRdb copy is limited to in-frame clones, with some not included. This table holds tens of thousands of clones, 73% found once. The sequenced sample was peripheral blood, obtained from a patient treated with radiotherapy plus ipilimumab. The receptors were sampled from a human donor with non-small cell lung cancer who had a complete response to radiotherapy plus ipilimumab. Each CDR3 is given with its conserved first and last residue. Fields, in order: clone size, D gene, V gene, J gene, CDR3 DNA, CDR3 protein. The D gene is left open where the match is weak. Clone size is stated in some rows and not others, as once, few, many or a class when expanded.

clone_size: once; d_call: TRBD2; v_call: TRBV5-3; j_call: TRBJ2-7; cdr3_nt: TGTGCCAGAACCCAGGATTGGCTAGCGGGAGGCTACGAGCAGTACTTC; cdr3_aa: CARTQDWLAGGYEQYF
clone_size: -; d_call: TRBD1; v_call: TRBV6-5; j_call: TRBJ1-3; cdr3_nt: TGTGCCAGCAGAACAACAGGGGTTGCGGGAAACACCATATATTTT; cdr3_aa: CASRTTGVAGNTIYF
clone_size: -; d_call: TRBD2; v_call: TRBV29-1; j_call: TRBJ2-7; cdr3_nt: TGCAGCGTTGAAGATCCGTGGCGGGAGAAGGGCTACGAGCAGTACTTC; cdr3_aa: CSVEDPWREKGYEQYF
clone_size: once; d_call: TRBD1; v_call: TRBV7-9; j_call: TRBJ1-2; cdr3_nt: TGTGCCAGCAGCCGACAGGGGAACTATGGCTACACCTTC; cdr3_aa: CASSRQGNYGYTF
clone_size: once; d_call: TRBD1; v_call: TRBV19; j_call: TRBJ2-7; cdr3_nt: TGTGCCAGTAGTATTAGAGGAGCGGGACAGGGGTTCACTCACGAGCAGTACTTC; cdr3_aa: CASSIRGAGQGFTHEQYF
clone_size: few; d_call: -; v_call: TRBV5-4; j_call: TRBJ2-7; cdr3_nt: TGTGCCAGCAGCCGCACGGGAAGCGACGAGCAGTACTTC; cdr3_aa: CASSRTGSDEQYF
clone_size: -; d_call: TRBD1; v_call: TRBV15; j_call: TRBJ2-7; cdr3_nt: TGTGCCACCAGCGCATACCGGGACAGGGTCTTCAACGAGCAGTACTTC; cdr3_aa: CATSAYRDRVFNEQYF
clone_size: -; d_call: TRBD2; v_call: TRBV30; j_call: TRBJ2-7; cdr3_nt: TGTGCCTGGATCCTCAAAGAAATAGCGGGAGGACCCTACGAGCAGTACTTC; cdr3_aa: CAWILKEIAGGPYEQYF
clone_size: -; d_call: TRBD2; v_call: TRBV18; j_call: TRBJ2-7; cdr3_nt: TGTGCCAGCTCACCGGGGACTAGCGGGAGTTCGGTCTCATACGAGCAGTACTTC; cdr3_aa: CASSPGTSGSSVSYEQYF
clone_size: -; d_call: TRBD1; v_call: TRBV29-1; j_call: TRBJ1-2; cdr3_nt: TGCAGCGACACGGACAGGGGGCGATATGGCTACACCTTC; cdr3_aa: CSDTDRGRYGYTF
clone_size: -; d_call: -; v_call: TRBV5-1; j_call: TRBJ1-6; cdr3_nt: TGCGCCAGCAGCTTACTAGGAGATCGAAATAATTCACCCCTCCACTTT; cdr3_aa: CASSLLGDRNNSPLHF
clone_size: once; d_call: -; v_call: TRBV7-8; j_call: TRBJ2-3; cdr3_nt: TGTGCCAGCAGCTCCCGACTCCTCAGTAGCACAGATACGCAGTATTTT; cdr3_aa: CASSSRLLSSTDTQYF
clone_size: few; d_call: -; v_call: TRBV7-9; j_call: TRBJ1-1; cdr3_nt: TGTGCCAGCAGCCTTCCCCTGGGGCCAATAACTGAAGCTTTCTTT; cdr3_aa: CASSLPLGPITEAFF
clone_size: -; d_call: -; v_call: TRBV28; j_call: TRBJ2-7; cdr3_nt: TGTGCCAGCAGTTTAATCAGCGAGCAGTACTTC; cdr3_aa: CASSLISEQYF
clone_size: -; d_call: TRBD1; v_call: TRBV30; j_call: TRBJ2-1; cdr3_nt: TGTGCCTGGAGTGGGACGACCGGGACAGGGAAGTTCTTC; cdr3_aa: CAWSGTTGTGKFF